The rows below give T cell receptor beta chains drawn from one sample of a study of beta chain features in type 1 diabetes. Assay used: immunoSEQ multiplex PCR; TCRdb lists only in-frame clones, some missing. The sample lists 850,000 to 900,000 clones, 15% to 20% seen once, with around 0.02% in the top ten. Sequencing was carried out using naive CD4+ T cells from blood. All receptors derive from a woman aged 18-29 years in good health. Each CDR3 is given with its conserved first and last residue. D genes are given only for firm matches. For some rows the clone size is stated as once, few or many, or as a class when expanded; others skip it.

clone size: few
D gene: TRBD1
V gene: TRBV28
J gene: TRBJ2-7
CDR3 DNA: TGTGCCAGCAGTTTATTCCAGGGGGCAGACGAGCAGTACTTC
CDR3 protein: CASSLFQGADEQYF

clone size: .
D gene: .
V gene: TRBV28
J gene: TRBJ2-3
CDR3 DNA: TGTGCCAGCAGCCGCCCTAGGTTGAGGGGCACAGATACGCAGTATTTT
CDR3 protein: CASSRPRLRGTDTQYF

clone size: few
D gene: TRBD2
V gene: TRBV19
J gene: TRBJ2-1
CDR3 DNA: TGTGCCAGTAGAGCCGGGACTAGCGACTACAATGAGCAGTTCTTC
CDR3 protein: CASRAGTSDYNEQFF

clone size: .
D gene: .
V gene: TRBV27
J gene: TRBJ2-3
CDR3 DNA: TGTGCCAGCAGTTCCCAACTTAGAGATACGCAGTATTTT
CDR3 protein: CASSSQLRDTQYF

clone size: few
D gene: .
V gene: TRBV28
J gene: TRBJ1-4
CDR3 DNA: TGTGCCAGCAGTTTAATCCCTATCGGCCGTGAAAAACTGTTTTTT
CDR3 protein: CASSLIPIGREKLFF

clone size: few
D gene: TRBD1
V gene: TRBV2
J gene: TRBJ1-6
CDR3 DNA: TGTGCCAGCAGTCGGGGACAGGGTGGATTAAGTAATTCACCCCTCCACTTT
CDR3 protein: CASSRGQGGLSNSPLHF

clone size: .
D gene: .
V gene: TRBV14
J gene: TRBJ1-1
CDR3 DNA: TGTGCCAGCAGCCTACAGGAGAACACTGAAGCTTTCTTT
CDR3 protein: CASSLQENTEAFF

clone size: .
D gene: .
V gene: TRBV7-8
J gene: TRBJ2-7
CDR3 DNA: TGTGCCAGCAGCCCCAGAGGGCTGTTAGACGAGCAGTACTTC
CDR3 protein: CASSPRGLLDEQYF

clone size: .
D gene: .
V gene: TRBV5-1
J gene: TRBJ2-2
CDR3 DNA: TGCGCCAGCAGCACCGGGCCTCCGGGGACCGGGGAGCTGTTTTTT
CDR3 protein: CASSTGPPGTGELFF

clone size: .
D gene: .
V gene: TRBV18
J gene: TRBJ2-1
CDR3 DNA: TGTGCCAGCTCACCACAGGGTTACAATGAGCAGTTCTTC
CDR3 protein: CASSPQGYNEQFF

clone size: .
D gene: .
V gene: TRBV4-2
J gene: TRBJ2-7
CDR3 DNA: TGTGCCAGCAGCCAAGCTCTGACGGGGTCCTACGAGCAGTACTTC
CDR3 protein: CASSQALTGSYEQYF

clone size: few
D gene: TRBD2
V gene: TRBV28
J gene: TRBJ2-7
CDR3 DNA: TGTGCCAGCAGTTTACCCCCGGGAGCGGGAGTTCTCGAGCAGTACTTC
CDR3 protein: CASSLPPGAGVLEQYF

clone size: .
D gene: .
V gene: TRBV11-2
J gene: TRBJ2-6
CDR3 DNA: TGTGCCAGCAGCTTCGCAGACGGGGCCAACGTCCTGACTTTC
CDR3 protein: CASSFADGANVLTF

clone size: few
D gene: .
V gene: TRBV9
J gene: TRBJ2-7
CDR3 DNA: TGTGCCAGCAGCGTAGGACGAGGGTTAGATTCCTACGAGCAGTACTTC
CDR3 protein: CASSVGRGLDSYEQYF

clone size: few
D gene: TRBD1
V gene: TRBV7-2
J gene: TRBJ2-4
CDR3 DNA: TGTGCCAGCAGCCCCACAGGGGGCATAACCAAAAACATTCAGTACTTC
CDR3 protein: CASSPTGGITKNIQYF

clone size: once
D gene: .
V gene: TRBV6-5
J gene: TRBJ2-7
CDR3 DNA: TGTGCCAGCAGTTACAAGGGGAGCTCCTACGAGCAGTACTTC
CDR3 protein: CASSYKGSSYEQYF

clone size: few
D gene: .
V gene: TRBV15
J gene: TRBJ1-5
CDR3 DNA: TGTGCCACCAGCAGGATTGACTGGACGGGGGCGTATAGCAATCAGCCCCAGCATTTT
CDR3 protein: CATSRIDWTGAYSNQPQHF

clone size: .
D gene: TRBD2
V gene: TRBV11-2
J gene: TRBJ2-3
CDR3 DNA: TGTGCCAGCAGCTTAGGCGTGGGACTAACTCCAGATACGCAGTATTTT
CDR3 protein: CASSLGVGLTPDTQYF

clone size: few
D gene: .
V gene: TRBV2
J gene: TRBJ2-7
CDR3 DNA: TGTGCCAGCACCGACGGAGGGGGGCGAAGCGAGCAGTACTTC
CDR3 protein: CASTDGGGRSEQYF

clone size: few
D gene: .
V gene: TRBV4-2
J gene: TRBJ2-3
CDR3 DNA: TGTGCCAGCAGCCAAGAGTGGAGGGCGGCGGATACGCAGTATTTT
CDR3 protein: CASSQEWRAADTQYF